This entry is about one T cell receptor beta chain. Its specificity is unknown. Attachment of unique molecular identifiers to individual cDNA molecules was performed in the library. Original analysis: TCR counts had a median of around 94,000 per sample and spanned 23,224 to 690,600. Each CDR3 protein gets one entry after TCRdb re-called the reads with MiXCR. These V and J calls derive from TCRdb rather than the authors' analysis. The sample has about 120,000 distinct CDR3 sequences; over 7.5% are singletons. These data come from a study of human T cells and chemical hapten exposure. Whole-study context: Slight volume differences across pooled libraries mainly accounted for varying per-sample TCR yields. The study, taken as a whole, reports: The number of TCRs over 1 in 1000 frequency stayed unchanged after DPC.

V was trimmed by 2 bases and J by 3 bases, leaving 5 bases between them. Germline CDR1 is KGHSH and CDR2 is LQKENI. This CDR3 comprises 13 residues. Researchers extracted total RNA from unfractionated whole blood. The chain employs TRBV18 and TRBJ1-3; no clear D. Source material: whole blood. The TCR sequence derives from a human donor in good health. Some clones in this sample may be carry-over from other donors' samples. The DNA of the CDR3 is TGTGCCAGCTCACCATACGATGGAAACACCATATATTTT. Translation gives CASSPYDGNTIYF.